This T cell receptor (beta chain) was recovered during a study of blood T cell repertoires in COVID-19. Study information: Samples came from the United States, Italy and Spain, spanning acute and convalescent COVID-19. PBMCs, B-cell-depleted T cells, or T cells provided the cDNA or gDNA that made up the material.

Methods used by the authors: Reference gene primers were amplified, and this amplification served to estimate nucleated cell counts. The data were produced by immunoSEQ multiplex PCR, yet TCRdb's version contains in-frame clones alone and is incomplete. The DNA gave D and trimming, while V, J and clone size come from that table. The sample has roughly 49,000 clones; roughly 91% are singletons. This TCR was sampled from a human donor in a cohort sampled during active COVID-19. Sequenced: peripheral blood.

In DNA, the CDR3 is TGTGCCAGCAGCTTGGGGGGGGGCTTTGATCAGCCCCAGCATTTT. Its translation is CASSLGGGFDQPQHF. V is TRBV5-4 and J is TRBJ1-5, with D possibly TRBD1 on 6 matching bases. Deletions cut 0 bases from V and 5 bases from J, with 12 bases between. Germline CDR1 and CDR2: SGHNT and YYREEE (reference sequence). The CDR3 is 15 residues long.